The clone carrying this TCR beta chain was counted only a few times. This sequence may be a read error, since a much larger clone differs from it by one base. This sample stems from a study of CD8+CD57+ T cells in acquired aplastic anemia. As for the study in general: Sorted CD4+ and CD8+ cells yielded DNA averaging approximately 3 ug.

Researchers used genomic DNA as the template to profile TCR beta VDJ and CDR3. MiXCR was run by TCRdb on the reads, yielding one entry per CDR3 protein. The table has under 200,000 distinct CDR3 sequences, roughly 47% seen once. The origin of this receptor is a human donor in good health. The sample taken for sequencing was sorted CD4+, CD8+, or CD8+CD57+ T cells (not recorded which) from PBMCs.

This chain's CDR3 is CASSLRGGGADEQYF. In DNA, the CDR3 is TGTGCCAGCAGCTTAAGGGGTGGAGGGGCCGACGAGCAGTACTTC. This chain joins TRBV7-2 and TRBJ2-7; perhaps TRBD2 as D (6 bases). Germline V gene lookup returns CDR1 SGHTA and CDR2 FQGNSA. The V end lost 2 bases, the J end lost 5 bases, and 16 bases lay between the germline ends. The CDR3 has 15 amino acids.